This entry lists 16 T cell receptor beta chains sequenced from one sample in a study of cytomegalovirus exposure and HLA in healthy donors. The PCR used 60 Vbeta and 13 Jbeta primers. Here immunoSEQ multiplex PCR was the method, and the copy in TCRdb shows in-frame clones only, minus some. In total, the table holds about 140,000 clones. The specimen was PBMCs. The receptors come from a woman between 18 and 30 years old in good health and CMV-seronegative.

V and J are TRBV7-8 and TRBJ2-5; 12 nucleotides line up with TRBD2. The J call may not be correct, given that the DNA end is closer to TRBJ2-7. The CDR3 extends over 18 amino acids. The V gene's germline CDR1 is SGHVS and CDR2 FQNEAQ. The CDR3 DNA is TGTGCCAGCAGCTTAAGAGCCTCTAGCGGGAGGGTGGTCAACGAGCAGTACTTC. The encoded protein is CASSLRASSGRVVNEQYF.

The J gene is TRBJ1-1, the V gene TRBV25-1; D call uncertain. The V gene's germline CDR1 is MGHDK and CDR2 SYGVNS. The CDR3 has 13 residues. V lost 3 bases and J lost 7, with 12 bases in between. The DNA of the CDR3 is TGTGCCAGCAGTGAGGCAGGTAGAAGTGAAGCTTTCTTT. This translates into CASSEAGRSEAFF.

The chain joins TRBV27 to TRBJ1-2, with D tentatively TRBD1 (6 bases). The germline V gene encodes CDR1 MNHEY and CDR2 SMNVEV (reference sequence). Trimming took off 4 bases at V and 4 bases at J, with 19 bases between the two ends. CDR3 length: 16 residues. For the CDR3, the DNA is TGTGCCAGCAGTTCCAAAGCACAGGGCCTCTTCTATGGCTACACCTTC. Its protein is CASSSKAQGLFYGYTF.

V gene TRBV30 combines with J gene TRBJ2-3; 9 nucleotides match TRBD2. Trimming at V came to 1 base and at J to 1 base, leaving 3 bases not matched to a gene. Looked up from germline, CDR1 is GTSNPN and CDR2 is SVGIG (reference sequence). The CDR3 is 15 residues long. The CDR3 nucleotides are TGTGCCTGGAGTGGCGGGAGGGGAGGCACAGATACGCAGTATTTT. Translating it yields CAWSGGRGGTDTQYF.

The V and J genes are TRBV7-9 and TRBJ2-1; 14 bases align to TRBD2. V gave up 5 bases and J gave up 8 bases; unmatched junction bases: 8. The CDR3 sequence is 16 residues long. The germline CDR1 and CDR2 sequences are SEHNR and FQNEAQ (reference sequence). In DNA form, the CDR3 reads TGTGCCAGCAGCCCCCGACTAGCGGGAGGGCCGCATGAGCAGTTCTTC. It codes for CASSPRLAGGPHEQFF.

For the CDR3, the DNA is TGTGCCATCAGTGAGTCGAGCGGGCCCGGAAACACCATATATTTT. Translated: CAISESSGPGNTIYF. The J gene is TRBJ1-3, the V gene TRBV10-3; the D is unclear. CDR1 and CDR2 from the germline V gene are ENHRY and SYGVKD. The germline V and J ends were trimmed by 0 bases and 4 bases, with 10 bases remaining between them. The CDR3 spans 15 residues.

V and J are TRBV5-1 and TRBJ1-1; D remains ambiguous. This CDR3 is 14 amino acids long. The V gene's germline CDR1 is SGHRS and CDR2 YFSETQ. V gave up 4 bases and J gave up 2 bases, with 12 bases separating them. This CDR3 reads CASSPDPGNTEAFF. The CDR3 DNA sequence: TGCGCCAGCAGCCCCGATCCGGGTAACACTGAAGCTTTCTTT.

The J gene is TRBJ2-1, the V gene TRBV9; D gene uncertain. Trimming took 0 bases from V and 4 from J, leaving 11 bases between them. Germline assignment: CDR1 SGDLS and CDR2 YYNGEE. The CDR3 length is 15 residues. CDR3 sequence: CASSVDRGAYNEQFF. In DNA form, the CDR3 reads TGTGCCAGCAGCGTAGATCGCGGAGCATACAATGAGCAGTTCTTC.

The genes are TRBV19 and TRBJ2-2, with 9 bases lining up with TRBD1. Germline assignment: CDR1 LNHDA and CDR2 SQIVND (reference sequence). This CDR3 comprises 15 residues. Trimming removed 7 bases from V and 1 base from J; junction bases left unmatched: 4. DNA of the CDR3: TGTGCCAGTATTGGGACAGGGAAGAACACCGGGGAGCTGTTTTTT. It specifies CASIGTGKNTGELFF.

The V call is TRBV19, the J call TRBJ1-1, with unresolved D. Trimming pared 3 bases from V and 5 bases from J, leaving 13 bases between. The CDR3 is 14 amino acids. The germline gives CDR1 LNHDA, CDR2 SQIVND (reference sequence). The CDR3 sequence: CASSMGAIGTEAFF. The CDR3 nucleotides are TGTGCCAGTAGTATGGGCGCAATTGGAACTGAAGCTTTCTTT.

The chain couples TRBV19 to TRBJ2-2, with D perhaps TRBD2 (6 bases). The length of the CDR3 is 15 residues. The germline V gene has CDR1 LNHDA and CDR2 SQIVND (reference sequence). The V and J ends lost 7 bases and 7 bases respectively, with 19 bases between them. The CDR3: CASTPLRRADGELFF. The CDR3 nucleotides read TGTGCCAGTACCCCCCTGAGGAGGGCCGACGGGGAGCTGTTTTTT.

This chain links TRBV15 with TRBJ2-7; 7 nucleotides line up with TRBD2. Germline V gives CDR1 LNHNV, CDR2 YYDKDF (reference sequence). The CDR3 is 17 amino acids. Trimming removed 0 bases from V and 3 bases from J; junction bases left unmatched: 11. The CDR3 DNA sequence: TGTGCCACCAGCAGAGACCGCACTCAAGCGGGATACTACGAGCAGTACTTC. Protein sequence: CATSRDRTQAGYYEQYF. Supplemented by reference TRBV15 and TRBJ2-7, the full variable domain reads DAMVIQNPRYQVTQFGKPVTLSCSQTLNHNVMYWYQQKSSQAPKLLFHYYDKDFNNEADTPDNFQSRRPNTSFCFLDIRSPGLGDTAMYLCATSRDRTQAGYYEQYFGPGTRLTVT.

CDR3 protein: CAISESEGRVTEAFF. In nucleotides, the CDR3 is TGTGCCATCAGTGAGTCCGAGGGTAGGGTCACTGAAGCTTTCTTT. The chain joins TRBV10-3 to TRBJ1-1; no definite D call. CDR3 length equals 15 residues. Trimming cost V 0 bases and J 4 bases, with 12 bases left between them. CDR1 ENHRY and CDR2 SYGVKD come from the germline V gene.

V is TRBV9 and J is TRBJ2-3, with 7 bases fitting TRBD1. This CDR3 is 16 amino acids long. The V gene's germline CDR1 is SGDLS and CDR2 YYNGEE. The ends lost 2 bases at V and 3 bases at J; junction bases unmatched: 9. In DNA, the CDR3 is TGTGCCAGCAGCGTCAACCGACAGGGTGAAACAGATACGCAGTATTTT. As protein: CASSVNRQGETDTQYF. The whole variable domain, remainder taken from reference TRBV9 and TRBJ2-3, is DSGVTQTPKHLITATGQRVTLRCSPRSGDLSVYWYQQSLDQGLQFLIQYYNGEERAKGNILERFSAQQFPDLHSELNLSSLELGDSALYFCASSVNRQGETDTQYFGPGTRLTVL.

This chain joins TRBV19 and TRBJ1-1, with a weak D call TRBD1 (5 bases). Germline CDR1 and CDR2: LNHDA and SQIVND (reference sequence). V was clipped by 8 bases and J by 4 bases, with 20 bases between them. This CDR3 has 15 residues. The CDR3, as DNA: TGTGCCAGTGCCCCCGCGGGGGAGGGACCCACTGAAGCTTTCTTT. This sequence encodes CASAPAGEGPTEAFF.

The rearrangement joins TRBV5-1 to TRBJ1-1, with 11 nucleotides matching TRBD1. J lost 0 bases, V lost 4 bases, and 5 bases had no gene match. This CDR3 comprises 16 residues. Germline loops: CDR1 SGHRS, CDR2 YFSETQ. CDR3 region: CASSQGTGGVNTEAFF. CDR3 DNA: TGCGCCAGCAGCCAAGGGACAGGGGGAGTGAACACTGAAGCTTTCTTT. The full variable domain, rest sourced from reference TRBV5-1 and TRBJ1-1, is KAGVTQTPRYLIKTRGQQVTLSCSPISGHRSVSWYQQTPGQGLQFLFEYFSETQRNKGNFPGRFSGRQFSNSRSEMNVSTLELGDSALYLCASSQGTGGVNTEAFFGQGTRLTVV.